These 24 T cell receptor beta chains were all obtained from the same sample, sequenced in a study of T-cell memory formation after mild COVID-19. TCRdb itself ran the 5' RACE reads through MiXCR, one entry per CDR3 protein. The sample carries around 200,000 distinct CDR3 sequences, roughly 10% recorded once. The sequenced material came from PBMCs or a T cell subset sorted from them (not recorded which). The receptor set was obtained from a man in his late teens or twenties who had mild COVID-19 (a few samples of this study predate the infection). Cell type and time point are not known.

The chain carries TRBV4-1 and TRBJ1-1; TRBD1 matches at 9 bases. CDR3 length equals 15 residues. CDR1 is MGHRA and CDR2 is YSYEKL in the germline V gene. V trimming: 1 base; J trimming: 3 bases; junction bases outside the gene matches: 3. The CDR3 sequence: CASSQVTGGYTEAFF. The CDR3 coding sequence is TGCGCCAGCAGCCAAGTTACAGGGGGCTACACTGAAGCTTTCTTT.

This chain links TRBV7-9 with TRBJ2-2; D gene uncertain. The length of the CDR3 is 16 residues. V shed 5 bases and J shed 2 bases, with 15 bases lying between them. The germline gives CDR1 SEHNR, CDR2 FQNEAQ (reference sequence). The CDR3 protein is CASSPTLGTNTGELFF. CDR3 DNA sequence: TGTGCCAGCAGCCCGACCCTGGGCACTAACACCGGGGAGCTGTTTTTT.

This clonotype was seen a handful of times. The chain links TRBV7-2 to TRBJ2-1; no reliable D call. This CDR3 is built from 12 residues. Trimming stripped 4 bases from V and 7 bases from J, with 8 bases between. Germline CDR1 reads SGHTA; CDR2 reads FQGNSA. The DNA of the CDR3 is TGTGCCAGCAGCTCAGGTCAAAATGAGCAGTTCTTC. This gives the protein CASSSGQNEQFF.

Many counts were recorded for this clonotype. The V and J genes are TRBV5-5 and TRBJ2-7; 7 bases fit TRBD2. V gave up 4 bases and J gave up 5 bases; unmatched junction bases: 15. The CDR3 extends over 16 amino acids. Germline V gene lookup returns CDR1 SGHKS and CDR2 YYEKEE (reference sequence). Here the CDR3 reads CASSPTGEGRVHEQYV. The CDR3 DNA follows: TGTGCCAGCAGCCCGACCGGGGAGGGACGTGTTCACGAGCAGTACGTC.

This clonotype appeared many times. The rearrangement joins TRBV6-2 or TRBV6-3 to TRBJ1-1; tentatively, D is TRBD1 (6 bases). This CDR3 region has 12 residues. V lost 2 bases and J lost 8, with 9 bases in between. Germline lookup yields CDR1 MNHEY and CDR2 SVGEGT. This CDR3 is CASSYAGAEAFF. Written as DNA, the CDR3 is TGTGCCAGCAGTTACGCAGGGGCAGAAGCTTTCTTT.

This clonotype was counted at least ten times. The V and J genes are TRBV20-1 and TRBJ1-6; no clear D. Germline V lookup: CDR1 DFQATT, CDR2 SNEGSKA (reference sequence). The CDR3 runs to 14 residues. Trimming took off 1 base at V and 0 bases at J, with 4 bases between the two ends. The CDR3 is CSARASSYNSPLHF. CDR3 DNA sequence: TGCAGTGCTAGAGCCAGCTCCTATAATTCACCCCTCCACTTT.

This clonotype was found a few times. This chain joins TRBV5-1 and TRBJ2-7, with 10 nucleotides matching TRBD1. CDR1 is SGHRS, CDR2 YFSETQ, per germline. The CDR3 covers 16 residues. Losses at the gene ends were 0 bases for V and 4 bases for J; bases not matched to a gene: 7. CDR3 coding DNA: TGCGCCAGCAGCTTGGCGTCGGGACAGGGGTTTTACGAGCAGTACTTC. Protein sequence: CASSLASGQGFYEQYF.

The V gene is TRBV7-8, the J gene TRBJ1-2, with a possible D match to TRBD1 (6 bases). V was cut by 3 bases and J by 7 bases, with 15 bases left in between. This CDR3 region has 14 residues. CDR1 is SGHVS and CDR2 is FQNEAQ in the germline V gene. DNA for the CDR3: TGTGCCAGCAGCTTGTTGGGCAGGGGAAGTGGCTACACCTTC. Translation gives CASSLLGRGSGYTF.

The chain links TRBV3-1 to TRBJ1-5; a possible D gene is TRBD1 (5 bases). Deletions cut 0 bases from V and 3 bases from J, with 9 bases between. CDR1 and CDR2 from the germline V gene are LGHDT and YNNKEL (reference sequence). The CDR3 length is 15 residues. The DNA for the CDR3 is TGTGCCAGCAGCCAAGATTGGGGGAACAATCAGCCCCAGCATTTT. Translated, it gives CASSQDWGNNQPQHF.

J is TRBJ2-3 and V is TRBV20-1, with 12 bases fitting TRBD2. The ends lost 5 bases at V and 6 bases at J; junction bases unmatched: 3. The germline gives CDR1 DFQATT, CDR2 SNEGSKA (reference sequence). This CDR3 is built from 13 residues. The CDR3 DNA sequence: TGCAGTGCTCGACTAGCGGGGGCCGATACGCAGTATTTT. Protein: CSARLAGADTQYF.

The V gene is TRBV20-1, the J gene TRBJ2-5; 8 nucleotides agree with TRBD1. From germline, CDR1 is DFQATT and CDR2 SNEGSKA (reference sequence). V trimming: 3 bases; J trimming: 2 bases; junction bases outside the gene matches: 5. The CDR3 is 14 residues long. CDR3 sequence reads: CSASGTGYQETQYF. CDR3 bases: TGCAGTGCTAGCGGGACAGGATATCAAGAGACCCAGTACTTC.

The chain combines TRBV5-1 with TRBJ2-3; TRBD2 agrees at 9 bases. V was clipped by 1 base and J by 3 bases; unmatched bases: 9. CDR3 length: 17 amino acids. From germline, CDR1 is SGHRS and CDR2 YFSETQ. The CDR3 coding sequence is TGCGCCAGCAGCTTGTCCCCTCGCGGGGGGGGTACAGATACGCAGTATTTT. It yields the protein CASSLSPRGGGTDTQYF.

This clonotype was counted a few times. This rearrangement joins TRBV20-1 to TRBJ2-5; 8 bases map to TRBD1. J was trimmed by 5 bases and V by 6 bases; bases with no gene match: 5. This CDR3 is built from 12 residues. The germline gives CDR1 DFQATT, CDR2 SNEGSKA (reference sequence). The CDR3 region has the DNA TGCAGTGCCCCAGGGGGCGCGGAGACCCAGTACTTC. It encodes CSAPGGAETQYF.

The V gene is TRBV5-1, the J gene TRBJ2-6; D gene ambiguous. The CDR3 loop spans 15 amino acids. Germline assignment: CDR1 SGHRS and CDR2 YFSETQ. The ends were cut back, 0 bases at V and 0 bases at J, with 4 bases in the middle. Here the CDR3 DNA reads TGCGCCAGCAGCTTGGTTTTCTCTGGGGCCAACGTCCTGACTTTC. It translates to CASSLVFSGANVLTF. Filled out from reference TRBV5-1 and TRBJ2-6, the complete variable domain reads KAGVTQTPRYLIKTRGQQVTLSCSPISGHRSVSWYQQTPGQGLQFLFEYFSETQRNKGNFPGRFSGRQFSNSRSEMNVSTLELGDSALYLCASSLVFSGANVLTFGAGSRLTVL.

The chain recombines TRBV5-1 with TRBJ2-7; 9 nucleotides match TRBD1. Germline V gene data show CDR1 as SGHRS and CDR2 as YFSETQ. This CDR3 spans 14 amino acids. V shed 0 bases and J 4 bases; nucleotides not matched to a gene: 2. The chain's CDR3 is CASSLGDRAYEQYF. For the CDR3, the DNA is TGCGCCAGCAGCTTGGGGGACAGGGCTTACGAGCAGTACTTC.

The rearrangement links TRBV7-9 to TRBJ2-3, with a weak D call TRBD2 (7 bases). The V gene's germline CDR1 is SEHNR and CDR2 FQNEAQ (reference sequence). Trimming removed 6 bases from V and 4 bases from J, with 20 bases in between. CDR3 length: 16 residues. CDR3 sequence reads: CASSSMLRGGSDTQYF. In DNA, the CDR3 is TGTGCCAGCAGTTCGATGTTAAGGGGGGGATCAGATACGCAGTATTTT. Supplemented by reference TRBV7-9 and TRBJ2-3, the full variable domain reads DTGVSQNPRHKITKRGQNVTFRCDPISEHNRLYWYRQTLGQGPEFLTYFQNEAQLEKSRLLSDRFSAERPKGSFSTLEIQRTEQGDSAMYLCASSSMLRGGSDTQYFGPGTRLTVL.

The genes are TRBV6-5 and TRBJ1-5; 9 nucleotides line up with TRBD1. The CDR3 totals 15 residues. Germline trimming cut 0 bases from V and 9 bases from J; bases unmatched to any gene: 6. CDR1 is MNHEY, CDR2 SVGAGI, per germline. The CDR3 loop is CASSYSPGQGWPQHF. In nucleotides, the CDR3 is TGTGCCAGCAGTTACTCGCCGGGACAGGGTTGGCCCCAGCATTTT.

There are a few counts of this clonotype. The CDR3 loop is CASSRPGDGNTEAFF. CDR3 nucleotide sequence: TGTGCCAGCTCGCGACCAGGGGATGGGAACACTGAAGCTTTCTTT. The gene calls are TRBV6-2 or TRBV6-3 and TRBJ1-1, with D possibly TRBD1 on 6 matching bases. This CDR3 is 15 amino acids long. V lost 8 bases and J lost 1, with 17 bases in between. Looked up from germline, CDR1 is MNHEY and CDR2 is SVGEGT.

V usage is TRBV19 and J usage is TRBJ1-2; the match to TRBD1 covers 9 bases. The CDR3 sequence is 16 residues long. CDR1 is LNHDA and CDR2 is SQIVND in the germline V gene (reference sequence). J gave up 7 bases and V 2 bases, and 11 bases lay outside the gene matches. The DNA for the CDR3 is TGTGCCAGTAGTATATTTTCCCGGACAGGGGCTGTTGGCTACACCTTC. It yields the protein CASSIFSRTGAVGYTF.

The chain couples TRBV20-1 to TRBJ1-1, with D possibly matching TRBD1 (5 bases). The V and J ends lost 6 bases and 0 bases respectively, with 17 bases between them. Per the germline V gene, CDR1 is DFQATT and CDR2 is SNEGSKA (reference sequence). The CDR3 extends over 15 amino acids. CDR3 residues: CSAGSPLGVNTEAFF. The CDR3 bases are TGCAGTGCGGGTTCCCCGTTGGGGGTGAACACTGAAGCTTTCTTT.

This chain connects TRBV7-9 to TRBJ1-5, with D hard to call. Germline V gene sequence: CDR1 SEHNR, CDR2 FQNEAQ (reference sequence). Deletions cut 4 bases from V and 4 bases from J, with 8 bases between. This CDR3 is built from 13 residues. Here the CDR3 reads CASSWRVNQPQHF. CDR3 coding DNA: TGTGCCAGCAGCTGGAGGGTAAATCAGCCCCAGCATTTT.

The gene calls are TRBV12-3 or TRBV12-4 and TRBJ2-1; D is undetermined. V was trimmed by 6 bases and J by 9 bases, leaving 9 bases between them. CDR3 length equals 11 residues. As DNA, the CDR3 is TGTGCCAGCAGGCGGTGGAGTGAGCAGTTCTTC. It specifies CASRRWSEQFF.

The V call is TRBV18, the J call TRBJ2-2; 8 nucleotides align to TRBD1. The CDR3 sequence is 14 residues long. Germline V gene sequence: CDR1 KGHSH, CDR2 LQKENI. The J segment lost 1 base and the V segment lost 7 bases, leaving 2 bases of the junction unmatched. The CDR3: CASWDRMNTGELFF. Here the CDR3 DNA reads TGTGCCAGCTGGGACAGGATGAACACCGGGGAGCTGTTTTTT.

This rearrangement joins TRBV4-3 to TRBJ2-3; no definite D call. Germline V CDR1 and CDR2: LGHNA, YSLEER. Deletions cut 4 bases from V and 6 bases from J, with 11 bases between. There are 13 residues in the CDR3. The CDR3 is CASSRLLVDTQYF. The CDR3 DNA follows: TGCGCCAGCAGCCGACTGCTCGTCGATACGCAGTATTTT.